The rows below give T cell receptor beta chains drawn from one sample of a study of T cells in localized non-small cell lung cancer. Some clones are missing from TCRdb's copy, which holds only in-frame ones; the method was immunoSEQ multiplex PCR. The sample contains 15,000 to 20,000 clones, around 83% of which appear only once. The source material was peripheral blood, sampled before any cancer treatment. These receptors all stem from a female donor aged 60 or older with stage I lung adenocarcinoma. CDR3s include the opening cysteine and the closing phenylalanine or tryptophan. D genes are given only for firm matches. Clone size appears in some rows only: once, few, many, or a class for an expanded clone.

clone_size	v_call	j_call	d_call	cdr3_aa	cdr3_nt
.	TRBV27	TRBJ1-1	TRBD1	CASAGWTGVTEAFF	TGTGCCTCCGCCGGCTGGACAGGGGTTACTGAAGCTTTCTTT
.	TRBV5-4	TRBJ2-5	TRBD2	CASSFGLVAGETQYF	TGTGCCAGCAGCTTTGGTCTGGTAGCGGGGGAGACCCAGTACTTC
.	TRBV21-1	TRBJ2-1	.	CASSKGNTMMEQFF	TGTGCCAGCAGCAAAGGAAACACAATGATGGAGCAGTTCTTC
.	TRBV19	TRBJ1-1	.	CASSTRRAEAFF	TGTGCCAGTAGTACCCGGAGGGCAGAAGCTTTCTTT
.	TRBV21-1	TRBJ1-6	.	CASSKGNDYRQGVGSPLHF	TGTGCCAGCAGCAAAGGAAACGACTACCGACAGGGAGTTGGTTCACCCCTCCACTTT
.	TRBV9	TRBJ2-7	.	CASSSSVGEQYF	TGTGCCAGCAGCAGTAGCGTTGGCGAGCAGTACTTC
once	TRBV7-6	TRBJ1-2	.	CASSSPGNYGYTF	TGTGCCAGCAGCTCCCCAGGGAACTATGGCTACACCTTC
.	TRBV27	TRBJ1-1	.	CASSLRAWNTEAFF	TGTGCCAGCAGTTTGAGGGCATGGAACACTGAAGCTTTCTTT
.	TRBV7-7	TRBJ2-2	TRBD1	CASSSSRDSFTGELFF	TGTGCTAGCAGCAGTAGCCGGGACAGCTTTACCGGGGAGCTGTTTTTT
.	TRBV6-6	TRBJ1-2	.	CASSPSTEKTF	TGTGCCAGCAGCCCTTCGACGGAGAAAACCTTC
.	TRBV28	TRBJ1-5	TRBD1	CASSTLTGGNQPQHF	TGTGCCAGCAGTACACTCACAGGGGGGAATCAGCCCCAGCATTTT
.	TRBV18	TRBJ1-1	.	CASSPPWGGNTEAFF	TGTGCCAGCTCACCACCGTGGGGGGGGAACACTGAAGCTTTCTTT
.	TRBV30	TRBJ2-3	TRBD2	CAGSWMASGGNTQYF	TGTGCCGGTTCCTGGATGGCTAGCGGGGGGAATACGCAGTATTTT
.	TRBV2	TRBJ1-2	.	CASQSKGNYGYTF	TGTGCCAGCCAAAGTAAGGGTAACTATGGCTACACCTTC
.	TRBV5-3	TRBJ1-1	TRBD1	CARKRGQGARAGSTEAFF	TGTGCCAGAAAGAGGGGGCAGGGGGCAAGGGCAGGAAGCACTGAAGCTTTCTTT
.	TRBV14	TRBJ1-3	TRBD1	CASSGTRDRAGTIYF	TGTGCCAGCAGCGGAACCCGGGACAGGGCGGGCACCATATATTTT
medium-sized	TRBV4-1	TRBJ1-2	TRBD1	CASSQDLGDRVDGYTF	TGCGCCAGCAGCCAAGATCTGGGGGACAGGGTTGATGGCTACACCTTC
.	TRBV21-1	TRBJ1-4	.	CASSHTNDQQVGQGNEKLFF	.
.	TRBV7-9	TRBJ1-2	.	CASSFSGSIPLYGYTF	TGTGCCAGCAGCTTTTCGGGATCAATTCCCCTCTATGGCTACACCTTC
.	TRBV5-4	TRBJ1-1	.	CASSFDGGEAFF	TGTGCCAGCAGCTTCGACGGGGGCGAAGCTTTCTTT
.	TRBV4-1	TRBJ2-6	.	CASSYPQSRANVLTF	TGCGCCAGCAGCTACCCACAAAGTCGGGCCAACGTCCTGACTTTC
.	TRBV6-1	TRBJ2-7	.	CASETGLETYEQYF	TGTGCCAGCGAAACAGGACTGGAGACCTACGAGCAGTACTTC
.	TRBV4-1	TRBJ1-4	.	CASSRTNLLGEKLFF	TGCGCCAGCAGCCGGACGAATCTACTAGGTGAAAAACTGTTTTTT
.	TRBV6-5	TRBJ1-1	.	CASSFASDTEAFF	TGTGCCAGCAGTTTTGCGTCTGACACTGAAGCTTTCTTT
few	TRBV27	TRBJ2-5	.	CASSLDFGVGTQYF	TGTGCCAGCAGCTTGGACTTTGGGGTAGGGACCCAGTACTTC
few	TRBV6-5	TRBJ1-3	.	CASSYSYSGNTIYF	TGTGCCAGCAGTTACTCTTACTCTGGAAACACCATATATTTT
.	TRBV7-2	TRBJ1-2	TRBD1	CASSFDGQGGDYGYTF	TGTGCCAGCAGCTTTGATGGACAGGGAGGAGACTATGGCTACACCTTC